This entry is about one T cell receptor beta chain. This clonotype came up a few times. Which antigen it targets is not known. Nothing much larger sits one base from this clone, and base qualities are not available. Systemically healthy Caucasian individuals from Russia, around 38 in total and aged roughly 6 to 95 years, were included as donors. Each donor gave 9 to 10 milliliters of peripheral blood, collected into EDTA-treated Vacutainer tubes. PBMCs were isolated by Ficoll-Paque density-gradient centrifugation, with at least 7 million obtained per sample. Total RNA was extracted from PBMCs with Trizol reagent, with at least 6 micrograms obtained per sample. For every donor, an aliquot of PBMCs went through flow cytometry to measure the percentages of naive CD45RAhigh/CD27high T cells. The method was 5' RACE. The sequencer was an Illumina HiSeq 2500. A second PCR of roughly 7 to 11 cycles was performed with a sample-barcoded 5' primer and a J-beta primer mix. A template-switch 5' adaptor carrying 12 random nucleotides introduced a unique molecular identifier onto each TCR beta cDNA molecule. At least 2.5 million CDR3-containing paired-end reads were obtained from each sample. First-strand cDNA was synthesized from all RNA with the Mint cDNA synthesis kit, primed by a TRBC-specific oligonucleotide. After uracil-DNA glycosylase treatment, a first 18-cycle PCR used universal primers M1SS and BC2_uni_R on all cDNA. The source study handled its data this way. Normalization of each sample was performed by random selection of 1 million high-quality reads, each carrying a distinct molecular identifier. Reads with shared molecular identifiers were discarded instead of being binned into consensus sequences. MiTCR, run with a Q25 quality threshold and the strictest error-elimination algorithm, handled CDR3 identification, clonotype clustering and error correction. Lower-bound total TCR beta diversity was estimated with a nonparametric unseen species model using Euler transformation. TCRdb reprocessed the public reads (quality trimming at Q25 with fastp, clone calling with MiXCR) and kept in-frame beta chains. All rows with the same CDR3 protein become a single entry with the most common DNA and genes. The authors' filters were not applied to this entry. The sample table contains about 1,500,000 distinct CDR3 sequences; only one count was recorded for roughly 27% of them. Jointly, the top ten make up over 7% of the sample.

This entry comes from a study of blood T cells in healthy people across ages (dated by TCRdb to 2013 to 2016). Looking at the study overall: In model experiments, roughly one uniquely barcoded TCR beta cDNA molecule per two T cells was captured by template switching. To avoid experimental bias, donors of different ages were distributed randomly across sequencing lanes. The donors were split into four age groups: young (average around 17 years), middle-aged (39), aged (around 67) and long-lived (approximately 80). The study analyzed two additional independent replicas of 1 million unique cDNA reads from the same blood draw for two donors, one aged 18 to 30 and one aged 80 or older. Age-related changes in TCR beta repertoire diversity were measured in the study by deep sequencing normalized with unique cDNA molecular identifiers. Results the study describes overall, beyond this receptor: Observed TCR beta diversity per million T cells fell roughly linearly with age, and a significant reduction was already apparent by age around 44. Estimates of total diversity based on one million sequenced T cells were regarded as lower bounds and as underestimates. Donor CMV infection status was unknown, potentially confounding age-related changes in expanded clonotypes. Bulk unsorted PBMC profiling prevented conclusive comparison of naive and antigen-experienced compartments. There was a strong correlation between observed TCR beta diversity and the percentage of naive T cells measured by flow cytometry. Compared with the aged group, the long-lived group had more naive CD4+ T cells, fewer expanded clones and increased TCR diversity, suggesting age selection.

The CDR3 runs 13 amino acids, cysteine and phenylalanine included. Only the CDR3 DNA stays, 39 bases, in frame from base 1. V and J are truncated by 6 bases and 5 bases respectively, leaving an intervening sequence of 10 bases. In this chain, TRBV12-3 or TRBV12-4 is recombined with TRBJ2-2; a weak D assignment points to TRBD2 (5 bases agree). Sequenced sample: blood. The TCR originated in a woman in her 30s in good health. In nucleotide form, the sequence is TGTGCCAGCAGAACGAGGGAGACCGGGGAGCTGTTTTTT. The translation is CASRTRETGELFF.